This TCR beta chain comes out of a study of blood T cells in healthy people across ages. A second PCR of about 7 to 12 cycles used a sample-barcoded 5' primer and a J-beta primer mix. TCRdb ran MiXCR on the 5' RACE reads and lists one entry per CDR3 protein. Counted here are approximately 1.5 million distinct CDR3 sequences, almost 35% occurring once; the ten biggest clones make up 11%. V gave up 6 bases and J gave up 5 bases; unmatched junction bases: 10. The CDR3 loop spans 16 amino acids. Material for sequencing was blood. V is TRBV12-3 or TRBV12-4 and J is TRBJ1-4; 9 nucleotides agree with TRBD1. This TCR derives from a woman in her thirties in good health. CDR3 in DNA: TGTGCCAGCAGCCAAAAGGGACAGGGAGGAAATGAAAAACTGTTTTTT. Protein product: CASSQKGQGGNEKLFF.